This passage covers 30 T cell receptor beta chains from one sample sequenced in a study of cytomegalovirus exposure and HLA in healthy donors. The PCR was carried out with 60 Vbeta primers and 13 Jbeta primers. Using immunoSEQ multiplex PCR, the repertoire was profiled, and TCRdb retains in-frame clones only, with some absent. In the table there are about 120,000 clones, approximately 8% of which are singletons. Sequencing input: PBMCs. The source of these receptors is a woman aged 35 to 49 in good health and CMV-seropositive.

The gene calls are TRBV6-1 and TRBJ1-1, with D possibly TRBD1 on 6 matching bases. The CDR3 totals 15 residues. CDR1 is MNHNS and CDR2 is SASEGT in the germline V gene. V gave up 5 bases and J gave up 3 bases, with 16 bases separating them. This chain's CDR3 is CASSPREGGDTEAFF. CDR3 nucleotide sequence: TGTGCCAGCAGTCCACGAGAAGGGGGGGACACTGAAGCTTTCTTT.

CDR3 region: CASSLGQGRGNTEAFF. The CDR3 bases are TGTGCCAGCAGCTTAGGCCAGGGCCGAGGGAACACTGAAGCTTTCTTT. This chain uses TRBV11-3 with TRBJ1-1; weak D call: TRBD1 (5 bases). The CDR3 is made up of 16 amino acids. Germline assignment: CDR1 SGHNT and CDR2 YENEEA. V was clipped by 1 base and J by 1 base, with 13 bases between them. Looking up the rest from reference TRBV11-3 and TRBJ1-1 gives the full variable domain: EAGVVQSPRYKIIEKKQPVAFWCNPISGHNTLYWYLQNLGQGPELLIRYENEEAVDDSQLPKDRFSAERLKGVDSTLKIQPAELGDSAVYLCASSLGQGRGNTEAFFGQGTRLTVV.

The chain has TRBV2 and TRBJ2-7, with D maybe TRBD1 (6 bases). V was shortened by 6 bases and J by 3 bases, with 18 bases between the two germline ends. Germline V gene lookup returns CDR1 SNHLY and CDR2 FYNNEI. The CDR3 totals 15 residues. The CDR3 region has the DNA TGTGCCAGCAGCCTCCTCGGGCAGGGGAACTACGAGCAGTACTTC. This sequence encodes CASSLLGQGNYEQYF.

CDR3 amino acids: CASSFFQGKDTQYF. The DNA of the CDR3 is TGTGCCAGCAGCTTCTTCCAGGGGAAAGATACGCAGTATTTT. The genes are TRBV7-2 and TRBJ2-3; a possible D gene is TRBD1 (6 bases). Germline V gene sequence: CDR1 SGHTA, CDR2 FQGNSA. The CDR3 covers 14 residues. Trimming left V 3 bases short and J 5 bases short, with 12 bases between. Based on the CDR3 plus reference TRBV7-2 and TRBJ2-3, the full variable domain is GAGVSQSPSNKVTEKGKDVELRCDPISGHTALYWYRQSLGQGLEFLIYFQGNSAPDKSGLPSDRFSAERTGGSVSTLTIQRTQQEDSAVYLCASSFFQGKDTQYFGPGTRLTVL.

This clone was seen a few times. J is TRBJ1-6 and V is TRBV6-1; D may be TRBD1 (5 bases). CDR3 size: 15 residues. Germline CDR1 and CDR2: MNHNS and SASEGT. Trimming shortened V by 8 bases and J by 3 bases, and 14 bases separated the two germline ends. Here the CDR3 reads CASCVQGSYNSPLHF. The CDR3 bases are TGTGCCAGCTGTGTCCAGGGCAGCTATAATTCACCCCTCCACTTT.

This clone has a handful of counts. J is TRBJ1-5 and V is TRBV2, with TRBD1 matching over 7 bases. The germline gives CDR1 SNHLY, CDR2 FYNNEI. This CDR3 has 14 amino acids. The V segment lost 6 bases and the J segment 4 bases; nucleotides outside the gene matches: 6. This chain's CDR3 is CASRVTGLNQPQHF. The CDR3 DNA follows: TGTGCCAGCAGGGTGACAGGGTTGAATCAGCCCCAGCATTTT.

This clone was picked up a small number of times. This sequence joins TRBV27 and TRBJ2-7; D not certain. Between the trimmed V and J ends, which lost 2 bases and 0 bases, there was a span of 11 bases. This CDR3 contains 15 residues. CDR1 is MNHEY, CDR2 SMNVEV, per germline (reference sequence). CDR3 loop: CASSLAESSSYEQYF. CDR3 nucleotides: TGTGCCAGCAGTTTAGCCGAATCCAGCTCCTACGAGCAGTACTTC.

This clone was counted only a few times. The J gene is TRBJ1-4, the V gene TRBV5-4, with 7 bases lining up with TRBD1. Germline V gene data show CDR1 as SGHNT and CDR2 as YYREEE (reference sequence). The junction had 9 bases not matched to a gene; V was cut back by 4 bases and J by 3 bases. The CDR3 spans 16 residues. In DNA form, the CDR3 reads TGTGCCAGCAGCACAGGGGTGGGTACAGCTAATGAAAAACTGTTTTTT. Translating gives CASSTGVGTANEKLFF.

This clone was seen a few times. The V and J genes are TRBV2 and TRBJ1-4, with 7 bases lining up with TRBD1. Germline V lookup: CDR1 SNHLY, CDR2 FYNNEI. This CDR3 has 14 amino acids. The V and J ends lost 7 bases and 7 bases, in that order; junction bases with no gene match: 9. Here the CDR3 reads CASKVRQGGEKLFF. CDR3 nucleotide sequence: TGTGCCAGCAAGGTTCGACAGGGAGGTGAAAAACTGTTTTTT.

This clone was picked up a small number of times. The V gene is TRBV7-6, the J gene TRBJ1-2, with D possibly TRBD1 on 5 matching bases. The germline gives CDR1 SGHVS, CDR2 FNYEAQ. Trimming stripped 5 bases from V and 4 bases from J, with 17 bases between. This CDR3 comprises 15 residues. Here the CDR3 reads CASSRSQGTRYGYTF. The CDR3 nucleotides are TGTGCCAGCAGCCGCAGTCAGGGTACCCGCTATGGCTACACCTTC.

This clone came up a few times. The chain recombines TRBV7-2 with TRBJ1-2; D not certain. V lost 3 bases to trimming and J lost 4 bases, with 15 bases between them. CDR3 length: 15 amino acids. Germline V gene sequence: CDR1 SGHTA, CDR2 FQGNSA. The CDR3 sequence: CASSLVSDFTYGYTF. CDR3 sequence (DNA): TGTGCCAGCAGCTTGGTGAGTGACTTCACCTATGGCTACACCTTC.

The rearrangement joins TRBV2 to TRBJ1-5, with no clear D. Germline loops: CDR1 SNHLY, CDR2 FYNNEI. V lost 2 bases and J 2 bases, leaving 13 bases between the germline ends. The CDR3 spans 16 residues. The CDR3 protein is CASSESRRDGNQPQHF. The CDR3 nucleotides are TGTGCCAGCAGTGAATCTAGACGGGATGGCAATCAGCCCCAGCATTTT.

A few counts support this clone. The CDR3 reads CASSSGTGWYEQYF. As DNA, the CDR3 is TGTGCCAGCAGCTCCGGGACAGGCTGGTACGAGCAGTACTTC. The chain links TRBV7-9 to TRBJ2-7; the match to TRBD1 covers 8 bases. J lost 4 bases, V lost 4 bases, and 6 bases had no gene match. This CDR3 spans 14 amino acids. CDR1 and CDR2 from the germline V gene are SEHNR and FQNEAQ (reference sequence).

The table lists this clone with a few counts. The gene calls are TRBV5-1 and TRBJ2-3, with 7 bases that match TRBD2. V was pared by 0 bases and J by 4 bases, with 11 bases of the junction left unmatched. This CDR3 has 17 amino acids. In germline, CDR1 is SGHRS, CDR2 YFSETQ. This CDR3 reads CASSLGPLAGDSDTQYF. The DNA for the CDR3 is TGCGCCAGCAGCTTGGGCCCACTCGCGGGGGACTCAGATACGCAGTATTTT.

The rearrangement joins TRBV6-6 to TRBJ1-6, with no clear D. From germline, CDR1 is MNHNY and CDR2 SVGAGI (reference sequence). The CDR3 sequence is 16 residues long. V lost 0 bases to trimming and J lost 13 bases, with 19 bases between them. CDR3 coding DNA: TGTGCCAGCAGTTACTCGAATAGAGGTCCGGCCAAGCCCCTCCACTTT. It translates to CASSYSNRGPAKPLHF.

This clone was seen repeatedly, ten times or more. This chain uses TRBV5-1 with TRBJ1-5; no definite D call. The CDR3 is 14 residues long. V gave up 4 bases and J gave up 0 bases, with 8 bases separating them. Germline V lookup: CDR1 SGHRS, CDR2 YFSETQ. CDR3 residues: CASSPDFSNQPQHF. CDR3 bases: TGCGCCAGCAGCCCGGACTTTAGCAATCAGCCCCAGCATTTT.

A few counts support this clone. The chain recombines TRBV20-1 with TRBJ2-4, with D perhaps matching TRBD2 (5 bases). CDR3 length: 11 amino acids. Trimming took off 6 bases at V and 6 bases at J, with 9 bases between the two ends. CDR1 is DFQATT, CDR2 SNEGSKA, per germline (reference sequence). The CDR3 DNA is TGCAGTGCCGAGAGCGGAAACATTCAGTACTTC. Its protein product is CSAESGNIQYF.

V gene TRBV11-2 combines with J gene TRBJ1-3; D not certain. Trimming shortened V by 2 bases and J by 0 bases, and 5 bases separated the two germline ends. Germline V gene sequence: CDR1 SGHAT, CDR2 FQNNGV. This CDR3 contains 14 residues. For the CDR3, the DNA is TGTGCCAGCAGCTTAATGAGCTCTGGAAACACCATATATTTT. Its protein product is CASSLMSSGNTIYF.

This chain's CDR3 is CASSTRQASYEQYF. The CDR3 DNA is TGTGCCAGCAGCACCAGACAGGCATCCTACGAGCAGTACTTC. The chain combines TRBV5-4 with TRBJ2-7, with D perhaps TRBD1 (6 bases). V lost 4 bases to trimming and J lost 1 base, with 12 bases between them. Germline assignment: CDR1 SGHNT and CDR2 YYREEE (reference sequence). The CDR3 is 14 amino acids.

A few counts support this clone. This chain uses TRBV2 with TRBJ1-6; unclear D gene. Trimming took off 6 bases at V and 3 bases at J, with 12 bases between the two ends. This CDR3 has 15 residues. The V gene's germline CDR1 is SNHLY and CDR2 FYNNEI. CDR3 protein: CASRTATNYNSPLHF. CDR3 in DNA: TGTGCCAGCAGAACAGCAACAAACTATAATTCACCCCTCCACTTT.

This clone was picked up a small number of times. The chain has TRBV7-9 and TRBJ1-1; the match to TRBD1 covers 7 bases. The CDR3 has 15 residues. The germline V gene encodes CDR1 SEHNR and CDR2 FQNEAQ (reference sequence). V dropped 3 bases and J dropped 2; count of bases not matched to a gene: 6. This CDR3 is CASSFRQGVNTEAFF. In DNA form, the CDR3 reads TGTGCCAGCAGCTTCAGACAGGGAGTAAACACTGAAGCTTTCTTT.

The CDR3 region is CASSSDSFEQYF. In nucleotides, the CDR3 is TGCGCCAGCAGCTCGGACAGTTTCGAGCAGTACTTC. The genes are TRBV5-1 and TRBJ2-7; perhaps TRBD1 as D (6 bases). This CDR3 has 12 residues. Germline values: CDR1 SGHRS, CDR2 YFSETQ. The V end lost 3 bases, the J end lost 6 bases, and 10 bases lay between the germline ends.

CDR3 in DNA: TGTGCCAGCAGTGTACAGGGAACCGATACGCAGTATTTT. Translation gives CASSVQGTDTQYF. The chain uses TRBV28 and TRBJ2-3; maybe TRBD1 (6 bases). Germline V lookup: CDR1 MDHEN, CDR2 SYDVKM. V lost 5 bases to trimming and J lost 6 bases, with 12 bases between them. The CDR3 is 13 residues long.

This clone was seen a few times. The genes are TRBV18 and TRBJ2-3; TRBD2 is a possible D gene (5 bases). Germline values: CDR1 KGHSH, CDR2 LQKENI. The CDR3 length is 12 residues. Trimming shortened V by 4 bases and J by 4 bases, and 6 bases separated the two germline ends. The CDR3 DNA follows: TGTGCCAGCTCACGCGGGCCAGATACGCAGTATTTT. Translating it yields CASSRGPDTQYF.

This clone has only a few counts. V and J are TRBV7-2 and TRBJ2-6; a weak D match, TRBD2 (5 bases). The CDR3 totals 19 residues. Germline lookup yields CDR1 SGHTA and CDR2 FQGNSA. V gave up 4 bases and J gave up 0 bases, with 19 bases separating them. CDR3 protein: CASSSRGPTRTSGANVLTF. The CDR3 DNA follows: TGTGCCAGCAGCTCCCGGGGTCCTACAAGGACCTCTGGGGCCAACGTCCTGACTTTC.

The rearrangement links TRBV10-3 to TRBJ2-5, with 9 bases identical to TRBD1. V shed 6 bases and J 4 bases; nucleotides not matched to a gene: 9. The CDR3 length is 15 residues. Germline CDR1 ENHRY, CDR2 SYGVKD. The chain's CDR3 is CAIRNRTGALETQYF. The CDR3 coding sequence is TGTGCCATCAGAAACCGGACAGGGGCCCTAGAGACCCAGTACTTC.

V usage is TRBV2 and J usage is TRBJ2-2; 9 nucleotides match TRBD1. From germline, CDR1 is SNHLY and CDR2 FYNNEI. The CDR3 is 16 amino acids. V was clipped by 6 bases and J by 4 bases; unmatched bases: 9. Here the CDR3 reads CASSATDRGGTGELFF. CDR3 bases: TGTGCCAGCAGCGCCACGGACAGGGGAGGCACCGGGGAGCTGTTTTTT.

This clone was seen a handful of times. The chain combines TRBV19 with TRBJ1-5; 9 positions match TRBD1. Germline CDR1 LNHDA, CDR2 SQIVND (reference sequence). The CDR3 covers 16 residues. V gave up 5 bases and J gave up 1 base; unmatched junction bases: 6. CDR3 in DNA: TGTGCCAGTAGTGTGGGACAGGGAGTAAGCAATCAGCCCCAGCATTTT. Its translation is CASSVGQGVSNQPQHF.

The chain joins TRBV19 to TRBJ2-1, with a weak D call TRBD2 (6 bases). The CDR3 covers 14 residues. V lost 3 bases and J lost 7, with 13 bases in between. Looked up from germline, CDR1 is LNHDA and CDR2 is SQIVND (reference sequence). This CDR3 reads CASSIDMGGNEQFF. The DNA for the CDR3 is TGTGCCAGTAGTATCGATATGGGGGGAAATGAGCAGTTCTTC.

This clone was seen more than once but under ten times. The chain uses TRBV5-1 and TRBJ1-1; perhaps TRBD1 as D (6 bases). V was pared by 0 bases and J by 6 bases, with 12 bases between. The CDR3 has 14 amino acids. Germline-derived CDR1 and CDR2 are SGHRS and YFSETQ. The CDR3 DNA is TGCGCCAGCAGCTTGGCCAGGGGAGGGCCTGAAGCTTTCTTT. Protein product: CASSLARGGPEAFF.